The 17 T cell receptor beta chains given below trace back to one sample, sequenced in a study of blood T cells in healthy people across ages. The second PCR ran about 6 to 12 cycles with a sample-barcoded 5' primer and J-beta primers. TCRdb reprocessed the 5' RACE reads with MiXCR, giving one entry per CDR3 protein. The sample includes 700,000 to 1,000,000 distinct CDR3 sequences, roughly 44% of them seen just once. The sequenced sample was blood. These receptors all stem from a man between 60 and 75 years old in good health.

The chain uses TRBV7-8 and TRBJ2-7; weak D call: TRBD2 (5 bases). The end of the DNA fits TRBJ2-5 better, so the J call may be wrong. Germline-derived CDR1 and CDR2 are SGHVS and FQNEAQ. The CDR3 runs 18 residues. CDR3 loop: CASSLVPKLPRGQETQYF. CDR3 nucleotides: TGTGCCAGCAGCTTAGTCCCTAAACTACCCCGGGGACAAGAGACCCAGTACTTC.

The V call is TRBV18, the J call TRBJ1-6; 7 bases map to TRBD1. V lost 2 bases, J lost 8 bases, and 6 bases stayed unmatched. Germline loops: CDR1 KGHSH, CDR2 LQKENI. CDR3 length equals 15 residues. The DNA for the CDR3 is TGTGCCAGCTCACCAAGGGACAGTTTTGATTCACCCCTCCACTTT. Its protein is CASSPRDSFDSPLHF.

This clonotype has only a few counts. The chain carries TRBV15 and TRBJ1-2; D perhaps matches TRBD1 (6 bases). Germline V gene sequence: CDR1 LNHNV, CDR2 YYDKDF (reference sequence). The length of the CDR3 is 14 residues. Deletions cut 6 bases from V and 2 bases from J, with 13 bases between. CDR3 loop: CATRGSGTNYGYTF. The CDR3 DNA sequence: TGTGCCACCAGAGGGAGCGGGACAAACTATGGCTACACCTTC.

In nucleotides, the CDR3 is TGTGCCAGCAGTTTCGGCAGGACTGCAACTAATGAAAAACTGTTTTTT. Its translation: CASSFGRTATNEKLFF. This chain uses TRBV28 with TRBJ1-4; D uncertain. Per germline, CDR1 MDHEN and CDR2 SYDVKM. The CDR3 covers 16 residues. Between the trimmed V and J ends, which lost 3 bases and 0 bases, there was a span of 11 bases.

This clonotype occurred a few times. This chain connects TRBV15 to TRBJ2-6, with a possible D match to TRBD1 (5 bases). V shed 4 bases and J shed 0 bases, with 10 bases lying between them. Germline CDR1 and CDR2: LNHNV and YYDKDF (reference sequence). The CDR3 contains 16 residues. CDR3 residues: CATSKDKTSGANVLTF. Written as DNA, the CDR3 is TGTGCCACCAGCAAGGACAAAACCTCTGGGGCCAACGTCCTGACTTTC.

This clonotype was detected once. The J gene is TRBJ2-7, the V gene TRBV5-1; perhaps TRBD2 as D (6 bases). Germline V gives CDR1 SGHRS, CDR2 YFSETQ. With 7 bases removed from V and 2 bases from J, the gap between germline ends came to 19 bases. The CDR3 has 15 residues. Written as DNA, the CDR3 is TGCGCCAGCGACTACGGAGGGAAAATTACCTACGAGCAGTACTTC. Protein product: CASDYGGKITYEQYF.

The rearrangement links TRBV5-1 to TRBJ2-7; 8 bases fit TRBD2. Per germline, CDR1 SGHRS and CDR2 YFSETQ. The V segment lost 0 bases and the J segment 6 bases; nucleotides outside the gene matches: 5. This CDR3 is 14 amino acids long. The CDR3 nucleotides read TGCGCCAGCAGCTTGGCGATCGCGGGGGGCGAGCAGTACTTC. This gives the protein CASSLAIAGGEQYF.

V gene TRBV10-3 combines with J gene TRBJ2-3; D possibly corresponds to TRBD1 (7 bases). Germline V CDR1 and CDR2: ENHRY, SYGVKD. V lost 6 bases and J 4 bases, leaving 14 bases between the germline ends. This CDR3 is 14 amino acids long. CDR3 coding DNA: TGTGCCATCAGAGCCGACAGGGAGGCAGATACGCAGTATTTT. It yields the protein CAIRADREADTQYF.

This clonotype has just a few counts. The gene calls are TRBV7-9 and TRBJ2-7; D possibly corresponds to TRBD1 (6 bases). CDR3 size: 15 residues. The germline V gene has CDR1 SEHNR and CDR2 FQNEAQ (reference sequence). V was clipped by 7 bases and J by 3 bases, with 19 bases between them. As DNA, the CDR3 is TGTGCCAGCAACCCCGGCACAGGGAACCTCTACGAGCAGTACTTC. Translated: CASNPGTGNLYEQYF.

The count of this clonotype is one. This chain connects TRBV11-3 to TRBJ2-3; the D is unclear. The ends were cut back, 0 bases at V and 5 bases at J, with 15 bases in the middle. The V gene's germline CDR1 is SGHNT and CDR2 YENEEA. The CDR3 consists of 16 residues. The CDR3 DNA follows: TGTGCCAGCAGCTTAGATAGAGTTATAGTCCGAGATACGCAGTATTTT. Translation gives CASSLDRVIVRDTQYF. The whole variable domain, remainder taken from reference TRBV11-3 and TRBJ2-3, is EAGVVQSPRYKIIEKKQPVAFWCNPISGHNTLYWYLQNLGQGPELLIRYENEEAVDDSQLPKDRFSAERLKGVDSTLKIQPAELGDSAVYLCASSLDRVIVRDTQYFGPGTRLTVL.

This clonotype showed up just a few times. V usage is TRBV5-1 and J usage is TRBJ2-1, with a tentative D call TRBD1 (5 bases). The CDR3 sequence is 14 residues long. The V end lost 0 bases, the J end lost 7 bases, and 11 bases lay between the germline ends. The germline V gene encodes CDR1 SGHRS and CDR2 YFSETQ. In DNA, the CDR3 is TGCGCCAGCAGCTTGGAACAGGTACGGAATGAGCAGTTCTTC. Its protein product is CASSLEQVRNEQFF. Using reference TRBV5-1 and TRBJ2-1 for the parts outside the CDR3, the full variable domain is KAGVTQTPRYLIKTRGQQVTLSCSPISGHRSVSWYQQTPGQGLQFLFEYFSETQRNKGNFPGRFSGRQFSNSRSEMNVSTLELGDSALYLCASSLEQVRNEQFFGPGTRLTVL.

The CDR3 DNA is TGCAGTGCGCTACGTGGGGACAGTGAGGAGGTGGAGCCCCAGCATTTT. It translates to CSALRGDSEEVEPQHF. This chain connects TRBV20-1 to TRBJ1-5; 7 nucleotides agree with TRBD1. The CDR3 extends over 16 amino acids. Trimming took 6 bases from V and 8 from J; bases not matched to a gene: 19. Germline V gene data show CDR1 as DFQATT and CDR2 as SNEGSKA (reference sequence).

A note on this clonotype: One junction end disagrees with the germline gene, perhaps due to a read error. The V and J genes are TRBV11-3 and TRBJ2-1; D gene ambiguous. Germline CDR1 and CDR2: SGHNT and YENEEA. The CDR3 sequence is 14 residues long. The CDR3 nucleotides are TGTGCCAACAGCTTAGGGAACTCCTACAATGAGCAGTTCTTC. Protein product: CANSLGNSYNEQFF.

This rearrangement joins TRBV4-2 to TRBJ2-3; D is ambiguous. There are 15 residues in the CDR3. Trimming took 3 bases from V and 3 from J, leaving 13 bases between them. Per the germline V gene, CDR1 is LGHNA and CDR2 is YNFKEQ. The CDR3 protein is CASSQELAQTDTQYF. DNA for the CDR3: TGTGCCAGCAGCCAGGAACTGGCGCAGACAGATACGCAGTATTTT.

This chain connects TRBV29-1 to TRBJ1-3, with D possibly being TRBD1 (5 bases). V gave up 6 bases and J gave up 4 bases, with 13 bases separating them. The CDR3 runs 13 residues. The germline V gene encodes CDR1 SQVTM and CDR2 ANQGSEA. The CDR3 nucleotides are TGCAGCGTAAGGACATTTTCCGGAAACACCATATATTTT. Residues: CSVRTFSGNTIYF.

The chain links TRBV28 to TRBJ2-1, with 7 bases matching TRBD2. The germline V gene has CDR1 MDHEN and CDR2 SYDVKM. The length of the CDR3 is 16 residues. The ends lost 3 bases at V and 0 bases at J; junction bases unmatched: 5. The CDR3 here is CASSFGAGSSYNEQFF. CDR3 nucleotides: TGTGCCAGCAGTTTCGGAGCGGGGAGCTCCTACAATGAGCAGTTCTTC.

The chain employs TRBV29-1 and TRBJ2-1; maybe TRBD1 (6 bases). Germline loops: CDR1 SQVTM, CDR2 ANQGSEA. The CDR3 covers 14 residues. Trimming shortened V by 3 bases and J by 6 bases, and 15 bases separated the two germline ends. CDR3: CSVEKQGVGNEQFF. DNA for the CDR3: TGCAGCGTTGAGAAACAGGGTGTCGGCAATGAGCAGTTCTTC.